The 11 T cell receptor beta chains below come from one sample, sequenced in a study of T cell clonality in common variable immunodeficiency. This table comes from immunoSEQ multiplex PCR, and its TCRdb copy is limited to in-frame clones, with some not included. This record lists roughly 52,000 clones, none seen once only, and the top ten clones contain 3.4%. Sequences were obtained from peripheral blood mononuclear cells. The receptors come from a person aged 18 to 70 in good health.

Regarding this clone: Read sequence stops 3 residues before the CDR3 end, and the germline J gene provides the missing end. This chain connects TRBV30 to TRBJ1-6; D may be TRBD1 (5 bases). Trimming stripped 3 bases from V and 2 bases from J, with 14 bases between. CDR3 length: 16 amino acids. The germline V gene encodes CDR1 GTSNPN and CDR2 SVGIG (reference sequence). Partial CDR3 DNA: TGTGCCTGGAGCCACAAGACAGCCGCCTATAATTCACCC. Its protein is CAWSHKTAAYNSP. In full, the CDR3 reads CAWSHKTAAYNSPLHF.

This clone has more than one count but fewer than ten. The CDR3 extends 3 residues past the end of the read, so its final part is completed from the germline J gene. Different DNA sequences within this sample yield the same CDR3. V gene TRBV19 combines with J gene TRBJ1-3, with D maybe TRBD1 (6 bases). In germline, CDR1 is LNHDA, CDR2 SQIVND (reference sequence). This CDR3 comprises 15 residues. Incomplete CDR3 DNA: TGTGCCAGTAGTGCTTACCTCAGGGGAGGAGGCACA. It specifies CASSAYLRGGGT. The whole CDR3 sequence reads CASSAYLRGGGTIYF.

Ten or more counts support this clone. Read sequence stops 3 residues before the CDR3 end, and the germline J gene provides the missing end. The V and J genes are TRBV19 and TRBJ1-2, with D tentatively TRBD1 (5 bases). Germline V gene lookup returns CDR1 LNHDA and CDR2 SQIVND (reference sequence). The CDR3 length is 15 residues. Trimming left V 7 bases short and J 2 bases short, with 17 bases between. The covered CDR3 bases are TGTGCCAGTAAACCCATAGACAGAGGCAACTATGGC. It translates to CASKPIDRGNYG. The entire CDR3 protein is CASKPIDRGNYGYTF.

In its sample, this clone was seen many times. The read finishes 3 residues shy of the CDR3 end, and the germline J gene is used to complete it. The chain is built from TRBV4-1 and TRBJ2-5; D possibly corresponds to TRBD1 (5 bases). The CDR3 has 16 amino acids. V was cut by 0 bases and J by 2 bases, with 13 bases left in between. The germline V gene encodes CDR1 MGHRA and CDR2 YSYEKL. The DNA read from the CDR3 is TGCGCCAGCAGCCAAGATGCAGGGTCTGTACAAGAGACC. As protein: CASSQDAGSVQET. The full CDR3 protein reads CASSQDAGSVQETQYF.

This clone was recorded a few times. Read sequence stops 3 residues before the CDR3 end, and the germline J gene provides the missing end. This rearrangement joins TRBV18 to TRBJ1-4, with a weak D call TRBD1 (6 bases). Germline loops: CDR1 KGHSH, CDR2 LQKENI. The CDR3 runs to 15 residues. The germline V and J ends were trimmed by 3 bases and 0 bases, with 8 bases remaining between them. CDR3 in amino acids: CASSPSGATNEKLFF. CDR3 bases read: TGTGCCAGCTCACCTTCAGGGGCAACTAATGAAAAA.

This clone showed up just a few times. Compared with germline, one end of the junction differs, possibly owing to a read error. The read ends 3 residues early relative to the CDR3; the germline J gene fills the gap. This chain links TRBV5-1 with TRBJ1-3; no reliable D call. This CDR3 has 14 residues. CDR1 is SGHRS and CDR2 is YFSETQ in the germline V gene. Incomplete CDR3 DNA: TGCGCCAGCACCCCTCTCATGCAGACAAACACA. It codes for CASTPLMQTNT. The full CDR3 is CASTPLMQTNTIYF.

This clone was picked up many times. The read terminates 3 residues before the CDR3 end, so the remaining end is supplied by the germline J gene. The chain is built from TRBV20-1 and TRBJ2-1; 11 positions agree with TRBD2. The CDR3 has 15 residues. The ends lost 5 bases at V and 0 bases at J; junction bases unmatched: 3. The germline V gene encodes CDR1 DFQATT and CDR2 SNEGSKA (reference sequence). The CDR3 region is CSAPLAGGSYNEQFF. The covered CDR3 bases are TGCAGTGCTCCCCTAGCGGGAGGCTCCTACAATGAG.

This clone was recorded many times. The CDR3 end is not reached by the read, which stops 3 residues before it; the germline J gene fills it in. V and J are TRBV7-9 and TRBJ1-4; possible D gene TRBD1, 5 bases. The CDR3 is 15 amino acids. Between the trimmed V and J ends, which lost 4 bases and 5 bases, there was a span of 14 bases. Germline CDR1 SEHNR, CDR2 FQNEAQ (reference sequence). This CDR3 reads CASSSGWGGNEKLFF. CDR3 bases read: TGTGCCAGCAGCTCAGGGTGGGGGGGAAATGAAAAA.

This clone showed up many times. The observed sequence ends 3 residues before the CDR3 terminus, with the missing tail filled in from the germline J gene. V usage is TRBV19 and J usage is TRBJ2-1; 9 bases fit TRBD2. Germline values: CDR1 LNHDA, CDR2 SQIVND (reference sequence). J lost 0 bases, V lost 9 bases, and 3 bases had no gene match. The CDR3 contains 14 residues. Partial CDR3 DNA: TGTGCCAGCATTAGCGGGAGCTCCTACAATGAG. It specifies CASISGSSYNE. The whole CDR3 sequence reads CASISGSSYNEQFF.

This clone was seen at least ten times. Coverage ceases 3 residues before the CDR3 finishes, and the germline J gene fills in the end. The chain has TRBV6-2 or TRBV6-3 and TRBJ2-7; D is undetermined. The CDR3 is 15 amino acids. V was cut by 2 bases and J by 4 bases, with 15 bases left in between. Germline CDR1 reads MNHEY; CDR2 reads SVGEGT. CDR3 DNA, as far as it was read: TGTGCCAGCAGTTACCCTCGCGGCCGCAGATACGAG. Amino acid sequence: CASSYPRGRRYE. The entire CDR3 protein reads CASSYPRGRRYEQYF.

This clone was counted only a few times. With the read ending 3 residues before the CDR3 end, the germline J gene is used to fill in that end. The chain carries TRBV5-4 and TRBJ2-7, with TRBD2 identical over 9 bases. CDR1 is SGHNT, CDR2 YYREEE, per germline (reference sequence). V trimming: 0 bases; J trimming: 3 bases; junction bases outside the gene matches: 4. This CDR3 has 15 amino acids. Here the CDR3 reads CASSLAGSGSYEQYF. Incomplete CDR3 DNA: TGTGCCAGCAGCTTGGCCGGTAGCGGGAGCTACGAG.